This TCR beta chain was sequenced during a study of blood T cell repertoires in COVID-19. At the level of the study: Acute-phase and convalescent COVID-19 samples originated in the United States, Italy and Spain. The analysed material was cDNA or gDNA that came from T cells, B-cell-depleted T cells, or PBMCs.

TCRdb's table, derived via immunoSEQ multiplex PCR, lists solely in-frame clones and lacks some. The table lists just under 75,000 clones, over 80% of them singletons. The CDR3 spans 15 residues. Germline V gene data show CDR1 as SGDLS and CDR2 as YYNGEE. V lost 0 bases, J lost 4 bases, and 10 bases lay in between. The rearrangement joins TRBV9 to TRBJ1-4; the D is unclear. The sequence was collected from a man older than 75 with active or convalescent COVID-19. Sequencing was done on a sample of peripheral blood. As DNA, the CDR3 is TGTGCCAGCAGCGTAGCACAGAAGAGTAATGAAAAACTGTTTTTT. Encoded protein: CASSVAQKSNEKLFF.